One and the same sample provided the 18 T cell receptor beta chains below, sequenced in a study of breast tumors, draining lymph nodes, adjacent tissues. Breast cancer patients provided tissue from their axillary draining lymph nodes. TCRdb processed the multiplex PCR reads anew with MiXCR; each CDR3 protein has one entry. The sample includes over 150,000 distinct CDR3 sequences, 25% to 40% seen only once; the top ten take around 4.5%. The sample consisted of axillary lymph node tissue. These receptor sequences come from a female donor with breast cancer. Some clones in this sample may be carry-over from other donors' samples.

The chain uses TRBV19 and TRBJ2-5; D perhaps matches TRBD1 (6 bases). CDR3 length: 16 amino acids. Germline assignment: CDR1 LNHDA and CDR2 SQIVND (reference sequence). Trimming removed 6 bases at V and 5 bases at J, with 22 bases between. CDR3 nucleotide sequence: TGTGCCAGTAGGACTGGACAGCCGAACACCGGGGAGACCCAGTACTTC. Translating gives CASRTGQPNTGETQYF.

This clonotype showed up many times. This sequence joins TRBV9 and TRBJ2-3; TRBD2 matches at 8 bases. The CDR3 is 14 residues long. The V segment lost 4 bases and the J segment 3 bases; nucleotides outside the gene matches: 4. Germline V gives CDR1 SGDLS, CDR2 YYNGEE. CDR3 in amino acids: CASSPGTRTDTQYF. In DNA form, the CDR3 reads TGTGCCAGCAGCCCGGGGACTAGAACAGATACGCAGTATTTT.

The gene calls are TRBV5-5 and TRBJ2-2, with TRBD2 matching 7 bases. This CDR3 is built from 18 residues. J lost 0 bases, V lost 4 bases, and 12 bases had no gene match. CDR1 is SGHKS and CDR2 is YYEKEE in the germline V gene (reference sequence). The CDR3 DNA reads TGTGCCAGCAGCGCCATCGAGGTGGCGGGAGCGAACACCGGGGAGCTGTTTTTT. It encodes CASSAIEVAGANTGELFF.

This clonotype was seen a few times. V gene TRBV3-1 combines with J gene TRBJ2-1, with TRBD1 matching 8 bases. V shed 0 bases, J shed 8 bases, and the junction held 15 bases outside the gene matches. Germline V gene lookup returns CDR1 LGHDT and CDR2 YNNKEL (reference sequence). The CDR3 runs 18 residues. CDR3: CASSQDYVGTGNIYEQFF. DNA of the CDR3: TGTGCCAGCAGCCAAGATTACGTGGGGACAGGTAATATCTATGAGCAGTTCTTC.

This chain connects TRBV20-1 to TRBJ2-3, with D unresolved. The closer fit of TRBJ1-5 to the DNA end suggests the J call may be wrong. Germline V gene lookup returns CDR1 DFQATT and CDR2 SNEGSKA (reference sequence). The CDR3 covers 16 residues. The CDR3 spells CSATPGTIGLHDTQHF. CDR3 coding DNA: TGCAGTGCCACCCCGGGTACGATAGGGCTGCACGATACGCAGCATTTT.

Concerning this clonotype: One end of the junction does not line up with germline, which may come from a read error. V gene TRBV14 combines with J gene TRBJ2-5; no firm D call. In germline, CDR1 is SGHDN, CDR2 FVKESK. There are 15 residues in the CDR3. CDR3 DNA sequence: TGTGCCAGCAGCCAAGATCAACTAAGCGTAGAGACCCCGTACTTC. Protein: CASSQDQLSVETPYF.

Ten or more counts support this clonotype. V is TRBV12-3 or TRBV12-4 and J is TRBJ2-2, with D tentatively TRBD2 (7 bases). With 1 base removed from V and 7 bases from J, the gap between germline ends came to 13 bases. This CDR3 is built from 15 residues. DNA for the CDR3: TGTGCCAGCAGTTTAGGGGGGGGCCAGGGCGGGGAGCTGTTTTTT. This codes for CASSLGGGQGGELFF.

This sequence joins TRBV19 and TRBJ2-3; no clear D gene. The DNA matches TRBJ1-5 better at its end, which makes the J call doubtful. This CDR3 contains 13 residues. Germline CDR1 LNHDA, CDR2 SQIVND (reference sequence). The DNA of the CDR3 is TGTGCCAGTAGTATAGGGGGATTGAATACGCAGCATTTT. Amino acid sequence: CASSIGGLNTQHF.

This clonotype was counted between two and nine times. This chain joins TRBV19 and TRBJ1-1, with unresolved D. The germline gives CDR1 LNHDA, CDR2 SQIVND (reference sequence). With 5 bases removed from V and 0 bases from J, the gap between germline ends came to 13 bases. This CDR3 is built from 15 residues. CDR3 region: CASSSEGTLNTEAFF. The CDR3 region has the DNA TGTGCCAGTAGTTCGGAGGGCACCTTGAACACTGAAGCTTTCTTT.

This clonotype was observed many times. V gene TRBV20-1 combines with J gene TRBJ2-3, with D uncertain. Germline V gives CDR1 DFQATT, CDR2 SNEGSKA (reference sequence). The CDR3 extends over 15 amino acids. Trimming shortened V by 6 bases and J by 6 bases, and 22 bases separated the two germline ends. The CDR3 region has the DNA TGCAGTGCCACCACTGCGAACCAGGCACGTGATACGCAGTATTTT. Its translation: CSATTANQARDTQYF.

About this clonotype: Possible read error: a much larger clone is one base away. This sequence joins TRBV7-2 and TRBJ1-2, with 7 bases matching TRBD1. This CDR3 comprises 15 residues. Looked up from germline, CDR1 is SGHTA and CDR2 is FQGNSA. The CDR3 spells CASSSTGQANYDYPF. For the CDR3, the DNA is TGTGCCAGCAGCTCGACCGGACAGGCTAACTATGACTACCCCTTC.

This clonotype showed up many times. The rearrangement uses TRBV7-9 and TRBJ2-3, with D possibly called TRBD1 or TRBD2 (6 bases each). CDR3 length: 14 amino acids. Trimming removed 3 bases at V and 5 bases at J, with 12 bases between. CDR1 and CDR2 (germline): SEHNR, FQNEAQ (reference sequence). The CDR3 coding sequence is TGTGCCAGCAGCTTTTCGGGGGCCGTAGATACGCAGTATTTT. It yields the protein CASSFSGAVDTQYF.

The genes are TRBV5-1 and TRBJ1-1; possibly TRBD1 for D (5 bases). Germline V gene data show CDR1 as SGHRS and CDR2 as YFSETQ. Trimming shortened V by 0 bases and J by 3 bases, and 6 bases separated the two germline ends. The CDR3 is 13 residues long. CDR3 DNA sequence: TGCGCCAGCAGCTTGGTGGGGCACACTGAAGCTTTCTTT. Its protein product is CASSLVGHTEAFF.

The CDR3 region is CASSHSGTPFREQYF. The CDR3 coding sequence is TGTGCCAGTAGTCATAGCGGGACACCTTTCCGCGAGCAGTACTTC. This chain links TRBV15 with TRBJ2-7; 8 bases agree with TRBD2. Trimming at V came to 10 bases and at J to 6 bases, leaving 17 bases not matched to a gene. The germline V gene has CDR1 LNHNV and CDR2 YYDKDF (reference sequence). This CDR3 has 15 amino acids. Complete variable domain (other parts from reference TRBV15 and TRBJ2-7): DAMVIQNPRYQVTQFGKPVTLSCSQTLNHNVMYWYQQKSSQAPKLLFHYYDKDFNNEADTPDNFQSRRPNTSFCFLDIRSPGLGDTAMYLCASSHSGTPFREQYFGPGTRLTVT.

The chain links TRBV6-5 to TRBJ2-1; D perhaps matches TRBD2 (5 bases). V lost 2 bases to trimming and J lost 4 bases, with 9 bases between them. This CDR3 is built from 14 residues. From germline, CDR1 is MNHEY and CDR2 SVGAGI. CDR3 sequence reads: CASSYGGRYNEQFF. CDR3 DNA: TGTGCCAGCAGTTACGGAGGCAGGTACAATGAGCAGTTCTTC.

About this clonotype itself: A read error may account for a junction end that differs from germline. The chain employs TRBV15 and TRBJ1-4; no firm D call. CDR3 length: 14 amino acids. Germline values: CDR1 LNHNV, CDR2 YYDKDF (reference sequence). The CDR3 here is CAASSRERKEKLFF. CDR3 DNA: TGTGCCGCCAGCAGCCGGGAGAGGAAAGAAAAACTGTTTTTT.

This clonotype was seen many times. J is TRBJ2-1 and V is TRBV7-9; D is unclear. Trimming took 0 bases from V and 4 from J, leaving 7 bases between them. The CDR3 is made up of 14 amino acids. In germline, CDR1 is SEHNR, CDR2 FQNEAQ (reference sequence). The CDR3 nucleotides are TGTGCCAGCAGCTTAGCCGACCGGTACAATGAGCAGTTCTTC. It yields the protein CASSLADRYNEQFF.

This clonotype was detected ten times or more. This CDR3 reads CASSELVYGELFF. CDR3 nucleotide sequence: TGCGCCAGCAGTGAGCTTGTTTACGGGGAGCTGTTTTTT. The chain uses TRBV10-1 and TRBJ2-2; D gene unclear. The CDR3 covers 13 residues. CDR1 is WNHNN and CDR2 is SYGVQD in the germline V gene (reference sequence). V gave up 2 bases and J gave up 7 bases, with 8 bases separating them.